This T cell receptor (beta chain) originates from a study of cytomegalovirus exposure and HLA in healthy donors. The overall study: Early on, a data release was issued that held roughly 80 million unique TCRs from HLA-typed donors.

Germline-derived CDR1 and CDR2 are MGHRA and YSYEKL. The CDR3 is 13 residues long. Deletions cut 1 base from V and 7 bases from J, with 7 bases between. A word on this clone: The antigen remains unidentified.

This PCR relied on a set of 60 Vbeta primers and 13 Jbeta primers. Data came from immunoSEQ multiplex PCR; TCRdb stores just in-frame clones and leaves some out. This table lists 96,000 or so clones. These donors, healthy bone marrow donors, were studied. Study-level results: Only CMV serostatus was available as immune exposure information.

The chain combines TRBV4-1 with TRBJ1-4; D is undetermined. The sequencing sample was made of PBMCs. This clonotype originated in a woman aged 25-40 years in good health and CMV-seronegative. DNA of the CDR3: TGCGCCAGCAGCCAAGTGGTTAGTGAAAAACTGTTTTTT. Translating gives CASSQVVSEKLFF.